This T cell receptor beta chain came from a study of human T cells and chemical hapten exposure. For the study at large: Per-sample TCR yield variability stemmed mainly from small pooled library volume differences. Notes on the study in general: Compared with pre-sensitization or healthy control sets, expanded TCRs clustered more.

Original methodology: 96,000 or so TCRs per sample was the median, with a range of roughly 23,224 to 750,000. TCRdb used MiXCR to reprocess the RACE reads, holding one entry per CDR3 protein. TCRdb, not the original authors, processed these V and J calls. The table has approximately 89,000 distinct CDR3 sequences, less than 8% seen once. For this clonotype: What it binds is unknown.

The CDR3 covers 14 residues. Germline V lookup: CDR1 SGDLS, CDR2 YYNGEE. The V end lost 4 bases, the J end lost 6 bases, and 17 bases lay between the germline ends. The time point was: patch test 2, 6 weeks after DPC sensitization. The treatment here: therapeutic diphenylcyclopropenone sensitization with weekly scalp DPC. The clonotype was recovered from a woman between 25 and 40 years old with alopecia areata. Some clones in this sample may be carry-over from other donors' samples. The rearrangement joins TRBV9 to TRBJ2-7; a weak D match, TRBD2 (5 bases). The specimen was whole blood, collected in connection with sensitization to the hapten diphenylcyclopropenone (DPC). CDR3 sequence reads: CASSTRRSGGEQYF. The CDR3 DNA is TGTGCCAGCAGCACTAGACGGAGCGGAGGCGAGCAGTACTTC.